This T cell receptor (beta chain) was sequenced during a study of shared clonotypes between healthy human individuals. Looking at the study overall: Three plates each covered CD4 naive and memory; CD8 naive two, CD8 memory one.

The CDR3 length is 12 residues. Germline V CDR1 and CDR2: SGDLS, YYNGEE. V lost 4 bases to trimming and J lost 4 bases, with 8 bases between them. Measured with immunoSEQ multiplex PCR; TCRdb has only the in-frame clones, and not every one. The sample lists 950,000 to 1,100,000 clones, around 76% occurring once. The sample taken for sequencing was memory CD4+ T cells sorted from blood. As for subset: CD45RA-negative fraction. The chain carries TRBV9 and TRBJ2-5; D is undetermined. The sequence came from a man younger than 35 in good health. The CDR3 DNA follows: TGTGCCAGCAGCCCAAGAGGAGAGACCCAGTACTTC. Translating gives CASSPRGETQYF.